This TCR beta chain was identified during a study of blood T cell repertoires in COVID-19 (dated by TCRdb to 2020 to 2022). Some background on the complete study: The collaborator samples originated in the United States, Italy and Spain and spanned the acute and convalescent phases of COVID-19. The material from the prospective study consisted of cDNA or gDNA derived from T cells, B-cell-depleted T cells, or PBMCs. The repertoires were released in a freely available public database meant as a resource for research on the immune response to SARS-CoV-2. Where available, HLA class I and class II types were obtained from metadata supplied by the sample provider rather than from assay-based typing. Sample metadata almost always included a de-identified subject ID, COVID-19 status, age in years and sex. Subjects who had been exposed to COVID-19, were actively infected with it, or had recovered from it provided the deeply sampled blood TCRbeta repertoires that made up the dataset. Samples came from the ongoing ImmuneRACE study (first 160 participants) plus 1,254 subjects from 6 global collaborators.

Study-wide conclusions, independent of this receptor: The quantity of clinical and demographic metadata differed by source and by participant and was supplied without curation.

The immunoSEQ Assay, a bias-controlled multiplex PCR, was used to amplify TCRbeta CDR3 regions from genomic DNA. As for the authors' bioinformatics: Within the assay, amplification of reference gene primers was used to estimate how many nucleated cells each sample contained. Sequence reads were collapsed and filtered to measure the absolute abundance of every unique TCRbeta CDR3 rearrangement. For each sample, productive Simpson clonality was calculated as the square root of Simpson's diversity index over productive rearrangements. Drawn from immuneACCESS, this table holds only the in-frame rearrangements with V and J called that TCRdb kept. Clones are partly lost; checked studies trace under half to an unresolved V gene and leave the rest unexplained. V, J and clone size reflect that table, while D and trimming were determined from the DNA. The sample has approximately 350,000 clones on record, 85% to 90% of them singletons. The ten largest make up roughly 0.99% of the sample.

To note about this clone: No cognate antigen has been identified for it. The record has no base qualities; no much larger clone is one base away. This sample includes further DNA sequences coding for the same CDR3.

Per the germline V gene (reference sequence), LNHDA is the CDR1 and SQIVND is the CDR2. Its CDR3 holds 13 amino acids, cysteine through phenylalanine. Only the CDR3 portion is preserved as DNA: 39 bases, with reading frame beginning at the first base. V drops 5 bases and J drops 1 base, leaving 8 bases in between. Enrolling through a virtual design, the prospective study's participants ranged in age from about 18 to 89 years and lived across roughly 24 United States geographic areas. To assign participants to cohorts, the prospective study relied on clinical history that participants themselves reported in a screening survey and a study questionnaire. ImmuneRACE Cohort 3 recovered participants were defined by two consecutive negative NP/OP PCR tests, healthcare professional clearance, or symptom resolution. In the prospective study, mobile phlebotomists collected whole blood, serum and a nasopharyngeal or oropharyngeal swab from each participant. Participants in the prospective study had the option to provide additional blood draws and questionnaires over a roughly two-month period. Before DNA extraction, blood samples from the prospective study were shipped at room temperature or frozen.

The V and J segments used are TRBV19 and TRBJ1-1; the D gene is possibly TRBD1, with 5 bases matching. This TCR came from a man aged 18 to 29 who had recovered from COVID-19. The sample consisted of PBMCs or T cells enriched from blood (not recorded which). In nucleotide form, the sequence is TGTGCCAGTAGTCCAGGGAAGAACACTGAAGCTTTCTTT. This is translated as CASSPGKNTEAFF.